This T cell receptor (beta chain) is from a study of glioma-infiltrating T cells after dendritic cell vaccination. Sequencing was performed with immunoSEQ multiplex PCR; in TCRdb, only in-frame clones are kept and a portion is missing. The repertoire holds fewer than 50,000 clones, with about 85% as singletons. The CDR3 length is 14 residues. The germline V gene encodes CDR1 LNHDA and CDR2 SQIVND (reference sequence). Trimming removed 0 bases from V and 4 bases from J, with 9 bases in between. This receptor was identified in a human donor with glioblastoma. This material consisted of blood, taken before dendritic cell vaccination. The V gene is TRBV19, the J gene TRBJ1-2; D may be TRBD1 (6 bases). CDR3 DNA: TGTGCCAGTAGTATAGATACAGGGAGCTATGGCTACACCTTC. Encoded protein: CASSIDTGSYGYTF.